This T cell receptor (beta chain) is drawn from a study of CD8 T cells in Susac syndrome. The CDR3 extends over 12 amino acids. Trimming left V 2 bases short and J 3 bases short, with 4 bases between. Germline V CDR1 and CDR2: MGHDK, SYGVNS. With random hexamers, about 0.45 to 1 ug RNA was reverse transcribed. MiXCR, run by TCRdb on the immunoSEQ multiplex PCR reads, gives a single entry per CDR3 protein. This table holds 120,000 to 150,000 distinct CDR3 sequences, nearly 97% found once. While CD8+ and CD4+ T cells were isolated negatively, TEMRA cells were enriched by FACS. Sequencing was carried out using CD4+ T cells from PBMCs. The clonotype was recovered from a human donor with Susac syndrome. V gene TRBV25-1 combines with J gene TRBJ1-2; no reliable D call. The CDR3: CASSEGDYGYTF. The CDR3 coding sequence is TGTGCCAGCAGTGAAGGGGACTATGGCTACACCTTC.